One sample yielded the 5 T cell receptor beta chains listed below, sequenced in a study of prognosis after radiotherapy for stage I lung cancer. With two-round multiplex PCR, TCR beta CDR3 sequences were amplified from genomic DNA. Primers specific to each TRBV and TRBJ gene drove first-round PCR. Using its own MiXCR run on the multiplex PCR reads, TCRdb lists one record per CDR3 protein. The sample has some 19,000 distinct CDR3 sequences; approximately 46% are singletons. Here the sequenced sample was PBMCs, taken before or after stereotactic body radiation therapy (not recorded which). These receptors were collected from a donor aged 50 or older with non-small cell lung cancer.

The chain recombines TRBV5-1 with TRBJ2-2, with D possibly being TRBD1 or TRBD2 (5 bases each). The CDR3 length is 16 residues. V lost 4 bases to trimming and J lost 5 bases, with 18 bases between them. Per germline, CDR1 SGHRS and CDR2 YFSETQ. DNA for the CDR3: TGCGCCAGCAGCCGCACGGACAACCCGGGGACCGGGGAGCTGTTTTTT. Translating gives CASSRTDNPGTGELFF.

This clonotype was seen many times. This chain uses TRBV6-1 with TRBJ1-1; D gene unclear. The CDR3 is 14 amino acids. The germline gives CDR1 MNHNS, CDR2 SASEGT. V lost 6 bases and J 0 bases, leaving 11 bases between the germline ends. The CDR3 DNA reads TGTGCCAGCAGCCGTCCTCAAATGAACACTGAAGCTTTCTTT. Residues: CASSRPQMNTEAFF.

This clonotype appeared many times. J is TRBJ1-1 and V is TRBV27, with D unresolved. In germline, CDR1 is MNHEY, CDR2 SMNVEV (reference sequence). V lost 4 bases, J lost 0 bases, and 6 bases lay in between. CDR3 size: 13 residues. The CDR3 here is CASSSRMNTEAFF. The DNA for the CDR3 is TGTGCCAGCAGTTCAAGAATGAACACTGAAGCTTTCTTT.

In its sample, this clonotype was seen a few times. Possible read error: a much larger clone is one base away. The gene calls are TRBV12-5 and TRBJ2-7; 8 bases fit TRBD2. The CDR3 totals 14 residues. CDR1 and CDR2 from the germline V gene are LGHNT and FRNRAP. CDR3 bases: TGTTCTAGTGGTTCCGGACAGCCCGGGGGGGGGCAGTACTTC. Its protein is CSSGSGQPGGGQYF.

This clonotype has ten or more counts. The rearrangement uses TRBV7-2 and TRBJ2-7; D unresolved. CDR1 and CDR2 (germline): SGHTA, FQGNSA. The CDR3 extends over 12 amino acids. V was clipped by 2 bases and J by 4 bases, with 6 bases between them. Written as DNA, the CDR3 is TGTGCCAGCAGCTTACAGAGTTACGAGCAGTACTTC. It translates to CASSLQSYEQYF. Looking up the rest from reference TRBV7-2 and TRBJ2-7 gives the full variable domain: GAGVSQSPSNKVTEKGKDVELRCDPISGHTALYWYRQSLGQGLEFLIYFQGNSAPDKSGLPSDRFSAERTGGSVSTLTIQRTQQEDSAVYLCASSLQSYEQYFGPGTRLTVT.